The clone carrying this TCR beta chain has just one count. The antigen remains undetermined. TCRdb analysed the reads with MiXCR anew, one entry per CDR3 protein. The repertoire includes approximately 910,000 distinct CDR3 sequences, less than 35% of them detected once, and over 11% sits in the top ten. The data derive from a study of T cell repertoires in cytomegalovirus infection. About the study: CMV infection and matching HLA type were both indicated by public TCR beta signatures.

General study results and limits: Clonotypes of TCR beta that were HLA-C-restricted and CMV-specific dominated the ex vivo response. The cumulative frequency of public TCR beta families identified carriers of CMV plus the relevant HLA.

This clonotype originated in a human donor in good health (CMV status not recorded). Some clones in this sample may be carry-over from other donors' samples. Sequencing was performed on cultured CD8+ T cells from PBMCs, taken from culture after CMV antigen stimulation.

CDR3 nucleotide sequence: TGCAGCGCCTCATGGAGCGAGTCCTACGAGCAGTACTTC. Protein sequence: CSASWSESYEQYF. The chain combines TRBV29-1 with TRBJ2-7; D unresolved. The V and J ends lost 7 bases and 1 base respectively, with 14 bases between them. Germline CDR1 SQVTM, CDR2 ANQGSEA. This CDR3 has 13 amino acids.